This TCR beta chain was identified in a study of shared clonotypes between healthy human individuals. From germline, CDR1 is SEHNR and CDR2 FQNEAQ (reference sequence). Trimming removed 5 bases from V and 6 bases from J; junction bases left unmatched: 9. The CDR3 is 14 residues long. Clones were read by immunoSEQ multiplex PCR, and TCRdb kept only the in-frame ones, dropping some. The data hold roughly 500,000 clones, with about 96% observed a single time. The material sequenced was naive CD4+ T cells sorted from blood. Subset given: CD45RA+ positively selected. This receptor was taken from a woman in her thirties in good health. The chain recombines TRBV7-9 with TRBJ1-1, with 7 nucleotides matching TRBD1. The CDR3 DNA is TGTGCCAGCAGCCGCAGACAGGGTTTAGCTGAAGCTTTCTTT. This translates into CASSRRQGLAEAFF.